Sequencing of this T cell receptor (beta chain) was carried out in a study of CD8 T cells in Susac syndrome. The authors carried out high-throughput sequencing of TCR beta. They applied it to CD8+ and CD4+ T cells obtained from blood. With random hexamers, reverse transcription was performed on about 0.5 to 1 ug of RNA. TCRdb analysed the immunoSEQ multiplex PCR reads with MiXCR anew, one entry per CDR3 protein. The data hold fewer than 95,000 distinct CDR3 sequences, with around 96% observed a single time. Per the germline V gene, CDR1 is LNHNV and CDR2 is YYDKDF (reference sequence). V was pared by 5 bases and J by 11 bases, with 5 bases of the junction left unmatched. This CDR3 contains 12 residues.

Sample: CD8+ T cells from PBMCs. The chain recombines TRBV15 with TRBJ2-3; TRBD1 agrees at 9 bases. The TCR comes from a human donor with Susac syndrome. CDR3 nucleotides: TGTGCCACCAGCCGCGGACAGGGGATGCAGTATTTT. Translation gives CATSRGQGMQYF.